The clone carrying this T cell receptor beta chain was seen at least ten times. Antigen specificity is unknown. Read sequence stops 3 residues before the CDR3 end, and the germline J gene provides the missing end. These data belong to a study of T cell clonality in common variable immunodeficiency. General study points: In common variable immunodeficiency, TCR beta chains reportedly carried fewer deletions and N-nucleotide insertions.

Diagnosis required reduced IgG, IgA and/or IgM with specific antibody deficiency. For at least one year, all CVID subjects received replacement immunoglobulin. The CDR3 has 13 amino acids. V shed 1 base and J shed 7 bases, with 10 bases lying between them. The germline V gene encodes CDR1 SGHTA and CDR2 FQGNSA. TCRdb's copy holds only in-frame clones and misses some; the assay was immunoSEQ multiplex PCR. Reported are tens of thousands of clones, none seen only once; the ten largest carry under 2.5%. The sample was peripheral blood mononuclear cells. The chain is built from TRBV7-2 and TRBJ1-2, with D maybe TRBD1 (5 bases). The sequence came from a human donor with common variable immunodeficiency. The covered CDR3 bases are TGTGCCAGCAGCTTAGGGCCAGGGTCTGGC. This encodes CASSLGPGSG. In full, the CDR3 is CASSLGPGSGYTF.